This T cell receptor (beta chain) was profiled in a study of OX40 agonist ivuxolimab in advanced cancers. Study-wide context: Ivuxolimab, which is an agonistic anti-OX40 (CD134) antibody, was administered to the patients. Study results and caveats: With doses of 0.1 to 3.0 mg/kg, CD4+ and CD8+ blood T cells had undergone clonal expansion by week 6.

Data came from immunoSEQ multiplex PCR; TCRdb stores just in-frame clones and leaves some out. The sample lists roughly 50,000 clones, roughly 89% occurring once. V was cut by 3 bases and J by 7 bases, with 6 bases left in between. The CDR3 spans 12 residues. CDR1 and CDR2 from the germline V gene are MNHEY and SMNVEV (reference sequence). Note on this clone: Its antigen is not known.

The chain carries TRBV27 and TRBJ2-2; no clear D. This TCR came from an adult with an advanced solid tumor such as melanoma, head and neck, liver or kidney cancer. The sequencing here drew on CD4+ or CD8+ T cells sorted from blood, taken in a trial of the OX40 agonist ivuxolimab. The DNA of the CDR3 is TGTGCCAGCAGTTTCGGACGCGGGGAGCTGTTTTTT. As protein: CASSFGRGELFF.